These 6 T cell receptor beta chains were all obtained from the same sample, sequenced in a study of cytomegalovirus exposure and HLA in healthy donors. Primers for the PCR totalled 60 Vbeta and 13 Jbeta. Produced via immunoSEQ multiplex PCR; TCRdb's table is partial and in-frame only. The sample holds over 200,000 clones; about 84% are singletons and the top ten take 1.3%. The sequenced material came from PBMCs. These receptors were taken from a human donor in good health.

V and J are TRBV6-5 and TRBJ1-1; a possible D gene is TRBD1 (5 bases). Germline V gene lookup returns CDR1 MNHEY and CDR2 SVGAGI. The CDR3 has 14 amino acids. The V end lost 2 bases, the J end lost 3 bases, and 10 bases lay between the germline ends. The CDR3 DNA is TGTGCCAGCAGTTACGACAGATTGGACACTGAAGCTTTCTTT. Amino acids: CASSYDRLDTEAFF.

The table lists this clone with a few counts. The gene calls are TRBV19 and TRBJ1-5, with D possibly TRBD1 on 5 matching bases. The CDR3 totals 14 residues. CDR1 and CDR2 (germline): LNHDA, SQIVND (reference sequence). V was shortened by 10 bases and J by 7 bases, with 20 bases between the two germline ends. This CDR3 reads CATSGLGQIQPQHF. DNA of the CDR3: TGTGCCACCTCGGGACTCGGCCAGATCCAGCCCCAGCATTTT.

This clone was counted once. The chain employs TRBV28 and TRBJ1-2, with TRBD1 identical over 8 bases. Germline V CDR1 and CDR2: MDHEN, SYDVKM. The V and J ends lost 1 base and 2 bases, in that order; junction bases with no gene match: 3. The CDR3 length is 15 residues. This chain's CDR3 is CASSLYRQGNYGYTF. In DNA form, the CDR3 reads TGTGCCAGCAGTTTATATAGACAGGGGAACTATGGCTACACCTTC.

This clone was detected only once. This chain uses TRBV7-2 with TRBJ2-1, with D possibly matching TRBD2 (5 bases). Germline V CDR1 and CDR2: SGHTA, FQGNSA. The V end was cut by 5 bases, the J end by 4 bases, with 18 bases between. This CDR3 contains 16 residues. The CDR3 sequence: CASSPMGLARYNEQFF. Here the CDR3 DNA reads TGTGCCAGCAGCCCGATGGGCCTAGCTAGATACAATGAGCAGTTCTTC.

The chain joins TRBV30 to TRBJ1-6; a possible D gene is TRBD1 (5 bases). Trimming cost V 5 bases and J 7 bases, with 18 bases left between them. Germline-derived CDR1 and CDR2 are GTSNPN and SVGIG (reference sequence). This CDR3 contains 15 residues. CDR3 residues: CAWARRGRENSPLHF. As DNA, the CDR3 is TGTGCCTGGGCCAGGAGGGGTCGGGAAAATTCACCCCTCCACTTT.

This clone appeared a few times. The CDR3 protein is CASSLVSGGDGYTF. In nucleotides, the CDR3 is TGCGCCAGCAGCTTGGTATCCGGAGGGGATGGCTACACCTTC. The chain joins TRBV5-1 to TRBJ1-2, with D maybe TRBD1 (5 bases). Germline CDR1 reads SGHRS; CDR2 reads YFSETQ. The V and J ends lost 0 bases and 6 bases respectively, with 12 bases between them. This CDR3 is built from 14 residues.